These T cell receptor beta chains were read from a single sample in a study of shared clonotypes between healthy human individuals. The data were produced by immunoSEQ multiplex PCR, yet TCRdb's version contains in-frame clones alone and is incomplete. In the table there are 1,400,000 or so clones, around 98.5% of which are singletons. The specimen was naive CD4+ T cells sorted from blood. All receptors come from a man younger than 40 in good health. CDR3s include the opening cysteine and the closing phenylalanine or tryptophan. The D gene is left open where the match is weak. Rows may omit the clone size; those that give it use once, few, many or a size class.

cdr3_aa	cdr3_nt	d_call	v_call	j_call	clone_size
CASSMRGKETQYF	TGTGCCAGTAGTATGAGGGGAAAAGAGACCCAGTACTTC	.	TRBV19	TRBJ2-5	.
CASSTGTSGRTRNNEQFF	TGTGCCAGCAGCACCGGGACTAGCGGGAGAACGCGGAACAATGAGCAGTTCTTC	TRBD2	TRBV9	TRBJ2-1	.
CASSPPPGQGLSLSGNTIYF	TGTGCCAGCAGCCCTCCCCCGGGACAGGGATTGTCTTTATCTGGAAACACCATATATTTT	TRBD1	TRBV7-8	TRBJ1-3	.
CASRADPLISYAQYF	TGTGCCAGCAGGGCGGACCCACTGATATCCTACGCGCAGTACTTC	.	TRBV2	TRBJ2-7	once
CAIRPQGLDEQFF	TGTGCCATCAGACCACAAGGGTTGGATGAGCAGTTCTTC	.	TRBV10-3	TRBJ2-1	.
CASSPSGTIRPQHF	TGTGCCAGCAGTCCCTCTGGGACGATCCGGCCCCAGCATTTT	.	TRBV28	TRBJ1-5	.
CASSLTGGETQYF	TGTGCCAGCAGCTTAACAGGGGGAGAGACCCAGTACTTC	TRBD1	TRBV5-6	TRBJ2-5	.
CASRGGPTYNEQFF	TGCGCCAGCAGGGGGGGCCCCACCTACAATGAGCAGTTCTTC	.	TRBV10-1	TRBJ2-1	.
CASSLEREEKFF	TGTGCCAGCAGCTTAGAAAGGGAAGAGAAGTTCTTC	.	TRBV11-2	TRBJ2-1	.
CASSSRDGTPYNEQFF	TGTGCCAGCAGCTCCAGGGACGGCACACCCTACAATGAGCAGTTCTTC	.	TRBV5-4	TRBJ2-1	.
CASGFNPGLAGEVYEQYF	TGTGCTAGTGGTTTTAACCCGGGACTAGCGGGAGAAGTCTACGAGCAGTACTTC	TRBD2	TRBV12-5	TRBJ2-7	once
CASKGVGPGRNQPQHF	TGTGCCAGTAAGGGAGTAGGGCCTGGCCGAAATCAGCCCCAGCATTTT	.	TRBV19	TRBJ1-5	.
CASSKDLSGSYEQYF	TGTGCCAGCAGCAAGGACCTAAGCGGGAGTTACGAGCAGTACTTC	TRBD2	TRBV7-9	TRBJ2-7	.
CASSLGWGAPDTQYF	TGTGCCAGCAGCTTAGGGTGGGGGGCCCCAGATACGCAGTATTTT	.	TRBV7-2	TRBJ2-3	.
CASSRPGTGHTEAFF	TGTGCCAGCAGCCGTCCCGGGACAGGGCACACTGAAGCTTTCTTT	TRBD1	TRBV5-4	TRBJ1-1	.
CASSDQKSSTDTQYF	TGTGCCAGCAGCGACCAGAAGTCTAGCACAGATACGCAGTATTTT	.	TRBV5-4	TRBJ2-3	.
CASSATVISYNEQFF	TGTGCCAGCAGCGCTACAGTTATCTCCTACAATGAGCAGTTCTTC	.	TRBV9	TRBJ2-1	.
CASSLRQGLFYEQYF	TGTGCCAGCAGCCTCCGACAGGGGCTTTTCTACGAGCAGTACTTC	TRBD1	TRBV7-2	TRBJ2-7	.
CASSDRGMNQPQHF	TGTGCCAGCAGTGACAGGGGAATGAATCAGCCCCAGCATTTT	TRBD1	TRBV7-2	TRBJ1-5	.
CASSYSRGMVRNEQYF	TGTGCCAGCAGTTACTCGAGGGGGATGGTCCGGAACGAGCAGTACTTC	.	TRBV6-5	TRBJ2-7	.
CASSRGGQGSGNTIYF	TGTGCCAGCAGCCGGGGGGGACAGGGCTCTGGAAACACCATATATTTT	TRBD1	TRBV5-4	TRBJ1-3	.
CASSWGDRGRNEQFF	TGTGCCAGCAGTTGGGGCGACAGGGGGCGGAATGAGCAGTTCTTC	TRBD1	TRBV27	TRBJ2-1	.
CASRKGFGSPGDDEQYF	TGTGCCAGCAGAAAAGGGTTTGGCTCCCCCGGAGACGATGAGCAGTACTTC	.	TRBV7-8	TRBJ2-7	.
CASSLAPSGQETQYF	TGCGCCAGCAGCTTGGCGCCTAGCGGCCAAGAGACCCAGTACTTC	TRBD2	TRBV5-1	TRBJ2-5	.
CSVPGTGGYETQYF	TGCAGCGTCCCCGGGACAGGGGGCTACGAGACCCAGTACTTC	TRBD1	TRBV29-1	TRBJ2-5	.
CASSLTEETQYF	TGCGCCAGCAGCTTGACAGAAGAGACCCAGTACTTC	.	TRBV5-1	TRBJ2-5	.
CASSLLAGRTTEAFF	TGTGCCAGCAGCCTTCTGGCGGGGAGAACGACTGAAGCTTTCTTT	.	TRBV6-5	TRBJ1-1	.
CASSGIAGLSYNEQFF	TGCGCCAGCAGCGGAATAGCGGGACTCTCCTACAATGAGCAGTTCTTC	TRBD2	TRBV5-1	TRBJ2-1	.
CASSIDRGPPYEQYF	TGTGCCAGTAGTATAGACCGGGGGCCCCCCTACGAGCAGTACTTC	.	TRBV19	TRBJ2-7	.
CASSLQTTNEKLFF	TGTGCCAGCAGTCTACAGACAACTAATGAAAAACTGTTTTTT	.	TRBV28	TRBJ1-4	.
CASSLSHPGEQYF	TGCGCCAGCAGCTTGAGCCACCCCGGGGAGCAGTACTTC	.	TRBV5-1	TRBJ2-7	.
CASSPLGGARETQYF	TGTGCCAGCTCCCCCCTTGGGGGCGCAAGGGAGACCCAGTACTTC	.	TRBV28	TRBJ2-5	.
CAWSQGGPSYEQYF	TGTGCCTGGAGTCAAGGGGGGCCATCCTACGAGCAGTACTTC	.	TRBV30	TRBJ2-7	.
CASRGTQNIQYF	TGTGCCAGCAGGGGGACCCAAAACATTCAGTACTTC	.	TRBV2	TRBJ2-4	.
CASSRGQGADYGYTF	TGTGCCAGCAGTAGGGGACAGGGGGCTGACTATGGCTACACCTTC	TRBD1	TRBV6-6	TRBJ1-2	.
CASSPQRVAGAGELFF	TGTGCCAGCAGCCCCCAGAGGGTAGCGGGAGCCGGGGAGCTGTTTTTT	TRBD2	TRBV7-8	TRBJ2-2	.
CASSPRGIGDYGYTF	TGTGCCAGCAGCCCAAGGGGGATCGGTGACTATGGCTACACCTTC	.	TRBV11-1	TRBJ1-2	.
CASSYAGVKADTQYF	TGTGCCAGCAGTTACGCGGGAGTCAAAGCAGATACGCAGTATTTT	TRBD2	TRBV6-6	TRBJ2-3	.
CASSLEGTANTEAFF	TGTGCCAGCAGCTTAGAAGGGACGGCAAACACTGAAGCTTTCTTT	.	TRBV13	TRBJ1-1	.
CASSLVSVEQFF	TGTGCCAGCAGCTTGGTTAGTGTTGAGCAGTTCTTC	.	TRBV5-6	TRBJ2-1	.
CASSLEDREYNEQFF	TGTGCCAGCAGCTTAGAGGATAGGGAGTACAATGAGCAGTTCTTC	.	TRBV11-2	TRBJ2-1	.
CASSSTYAGGLEAFF	TGTGCCAGCAGTTCGACGTACGCGGGGGGCTTGGAAGCTTTCTTT	.	TRBV6-5	TRBJ1-1	.